This T cell receptor beta chain derives from a study of OX40 agonist ivuxolimab in advanced cancers. Produced via immunoSEQ multiplex PCR; TCRdb's table is partial and in-frame only. The sample lists 70,000 to 80,000 clones; almost 90% were seen once. This clone appeared a single time. Trimming took off 4 bases at V and 0 bases at J, with 9 bases between the two ends. The germline gives CDR1 GTSNPN, CDR2 SVGIG (reference sequence). The CDR3 spans 14 residues. The gene calls are TRBV30 and TRBJ1-4, with D possibly TRBD1 on 5 matching bases. Sequenced here: CD4+ or CD8+ T cells sorted from blood, sampled in a trial of the OX40 agonist ivuxolimab. The sequence derives from an adult with an advanced solid tumor such as melanoma, head and neck, liver or kidney cancer. This chain's CDR3 is CAWKGKATNEKLFF. As DNA, the CDR3 is TGTGCCTGGAAGGGGAAAGCAACTAATGAAAAACTGTTTTTT.